In this sample, the clone carrying this TCR beta chain turned up many times. Antigen unknown. As for the cDNA, it was generated by 5'RACE with 10-nucleotide random UMIs. TCRdb re-derived calls from the 5' RACE reads in MiXCR, one entry per CDR3 protein. The top ten hold over 1.5% of the sample, which has roughly 62,000 distinct CDR3 sequences, roughly 10% seen once. As healthy controls, volunteers from a blood bank in Maryland, USA, were used. The record originates from a study of neurological immune-mediated disorders. Regarding the study as a whole: The study found no CDR3 amino acid sequences shared by expanded clones across subjects, suggesting private repertoires in all groups.

This CDR3 region has 13 residues. Germline CDR1 and CDR2: SGHRS and YFSETQ. The V and J ends lost 1 base and 7 bases respectively, with 9 bases between them. This sequence originates from a man aged 55 to 70 in good health. V and J are TRBV5-1 and TRBJ1-5; D might be TRBD1 (6 bases). The source material was PBMCs. The CDR3 DNA follows: TGCGCCAGCAGCTTGAGTCAGGGGCAGCCCCAGCATTTT. This encodes CASSLSQGQPQHF.